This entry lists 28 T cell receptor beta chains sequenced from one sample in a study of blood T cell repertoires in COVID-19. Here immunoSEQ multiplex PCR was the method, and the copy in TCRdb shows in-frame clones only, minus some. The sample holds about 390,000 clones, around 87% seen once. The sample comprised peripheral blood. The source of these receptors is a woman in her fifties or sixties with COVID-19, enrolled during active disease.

The chain's CDR3 is CASSLWGAGEIDTQYF. CDR3 nucleotides: TGCGCCAGCAGCTTGTGGGGTGCGGGGGAGATAGATACGCAGTATTTT. The V call is TRBV5-1, the J call TRBJ2-3; 7 bases line up with TRBD2. This CDR3 is 16 amino acids long. Germline assignment: CDR1 SGHRS and CDR2 YFSETQ. The V gene end was trimmed by 1 base and the J gene end by 5 bases; junction bases not matched to a gene: 10.

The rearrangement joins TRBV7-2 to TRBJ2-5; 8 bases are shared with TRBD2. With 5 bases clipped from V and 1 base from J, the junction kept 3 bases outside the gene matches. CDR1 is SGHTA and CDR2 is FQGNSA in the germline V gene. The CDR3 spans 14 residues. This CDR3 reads CASSPSGFQETQYF. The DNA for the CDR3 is TGTGCCAGCAGCCCTAGCGGGTTCCAAGAGACCCAGTACTTC.

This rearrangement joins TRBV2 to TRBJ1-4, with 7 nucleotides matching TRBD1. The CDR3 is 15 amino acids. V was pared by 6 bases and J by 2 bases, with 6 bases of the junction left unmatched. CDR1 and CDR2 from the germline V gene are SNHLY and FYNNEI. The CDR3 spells CASSAGGLTNEKLFF. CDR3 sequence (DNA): TGTGCCAGCAGCGCAGGGGGTCTTACTAATGAAAAACTGTTTTTT.

CDR3 amino acids: CASRPGGYEQYF. Written as DNA, the CDR3 is TGTGCCAGCAGGCCAGGGGGATACGAGCAGTACTTC. V gene TRBV6-5 combines with J gene TRBJ2-7, with 7 bases matching TRBD1. CDR3 length: 12 residues. V trimming: 6 bases; J trimming: 4 bases; junction bases outside the gene matches: 3. Germline lookup yields CDR1 MNHEY and CDR2 SVGAGI.

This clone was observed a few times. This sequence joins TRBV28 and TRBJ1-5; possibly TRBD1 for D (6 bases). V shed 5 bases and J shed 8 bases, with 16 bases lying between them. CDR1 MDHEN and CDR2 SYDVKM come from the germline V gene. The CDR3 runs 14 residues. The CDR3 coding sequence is TGTGCCAGCAGTGCTGGGGGGGCAGTTGAGCCCCAGCATTTT. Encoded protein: CASSAGGAVEPQHF.

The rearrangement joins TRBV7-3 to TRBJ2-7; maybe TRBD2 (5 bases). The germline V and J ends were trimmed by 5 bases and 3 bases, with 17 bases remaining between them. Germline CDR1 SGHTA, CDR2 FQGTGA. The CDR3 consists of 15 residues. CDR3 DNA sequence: TGTGCCAGCAGCCCCGGGCCTACTAGGTTCTACGAGCAGTACTTC. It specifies CASSPGPTRFYEQYF.

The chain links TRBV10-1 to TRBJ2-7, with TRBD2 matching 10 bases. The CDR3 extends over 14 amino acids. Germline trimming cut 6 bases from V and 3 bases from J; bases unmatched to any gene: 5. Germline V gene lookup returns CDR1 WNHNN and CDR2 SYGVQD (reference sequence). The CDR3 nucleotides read TGCGCCAGCAGCCCTAGCGGGGGCAACTACGAGCAGTACTTC. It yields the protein CASSPSGGNYEQYF.

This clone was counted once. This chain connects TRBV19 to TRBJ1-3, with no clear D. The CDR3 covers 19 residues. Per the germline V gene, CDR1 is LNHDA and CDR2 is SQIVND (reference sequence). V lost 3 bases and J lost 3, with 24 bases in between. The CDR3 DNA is TGTGCCAGTAGTATGTCCGGGTCAGTTCGCTTACACATTGGAAACACCATATATTTT. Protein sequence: CASSMSGSVRLHIGNTIYF.

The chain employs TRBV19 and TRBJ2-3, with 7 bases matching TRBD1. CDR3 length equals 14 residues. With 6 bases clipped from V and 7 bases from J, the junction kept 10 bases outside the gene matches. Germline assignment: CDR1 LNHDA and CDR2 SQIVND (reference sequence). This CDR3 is CASRETGMDHTQYF. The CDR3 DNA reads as TGTGCCAGTAGGGAGACAGGGATGGATCATACGCAGTATTTT.

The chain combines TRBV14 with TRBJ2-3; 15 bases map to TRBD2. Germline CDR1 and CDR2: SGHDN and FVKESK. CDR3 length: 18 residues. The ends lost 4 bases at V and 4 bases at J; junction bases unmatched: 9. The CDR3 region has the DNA TGTGCCAGCAGCCCTCCGGGACTAGCGGGGGGTAGGTCAGATACGCAGTATTTT. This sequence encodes CASSPPGLAGGRSDTQYF.

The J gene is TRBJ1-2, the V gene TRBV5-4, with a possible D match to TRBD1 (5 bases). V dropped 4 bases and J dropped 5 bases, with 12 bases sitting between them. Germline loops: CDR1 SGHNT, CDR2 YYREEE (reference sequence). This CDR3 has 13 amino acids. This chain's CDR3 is CASSGTQGYGYTF. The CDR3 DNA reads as TGTGCCAGCAGCGGAACTCAGGGATATGGCTACACCTTC.

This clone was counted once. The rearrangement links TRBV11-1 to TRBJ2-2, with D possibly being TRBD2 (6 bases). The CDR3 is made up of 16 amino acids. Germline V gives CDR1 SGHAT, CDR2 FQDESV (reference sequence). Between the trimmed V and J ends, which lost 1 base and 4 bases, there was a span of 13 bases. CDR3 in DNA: TGTGCCAGCAGCTTAGTTGCGGGGAGAACCACCGGGGAGCTGTTTTTT. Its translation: CASSLVAGRTTGELFF.

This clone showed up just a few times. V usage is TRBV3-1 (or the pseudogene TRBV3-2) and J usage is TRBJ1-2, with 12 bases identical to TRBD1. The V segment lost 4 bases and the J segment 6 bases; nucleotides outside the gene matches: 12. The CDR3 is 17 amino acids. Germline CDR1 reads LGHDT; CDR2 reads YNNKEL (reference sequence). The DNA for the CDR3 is TGTGCCAGCAGCCCACATAACCCCGGGACAGGGGGCAATGGCTACACCTTC. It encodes CASSPHNPGTGGNGYTF.

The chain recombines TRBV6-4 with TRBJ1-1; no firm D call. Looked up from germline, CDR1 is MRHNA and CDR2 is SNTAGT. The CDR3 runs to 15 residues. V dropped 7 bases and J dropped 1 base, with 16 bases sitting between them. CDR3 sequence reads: CASTLQAGTNTEAFF. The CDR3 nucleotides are TGTGCCAGCACCCTGCAAGCGGGAACGAACACTGAAGCTTTCTTT.

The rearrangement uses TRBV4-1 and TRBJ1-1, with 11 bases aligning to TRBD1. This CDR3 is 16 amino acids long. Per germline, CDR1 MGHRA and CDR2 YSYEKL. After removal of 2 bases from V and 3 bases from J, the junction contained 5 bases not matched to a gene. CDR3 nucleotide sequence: TGCGCCAGCAGCCAACCTCCGGGACAGGGGGACACTGAAGCTTTCTTT. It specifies CASSQPPGQGDTEAFF.

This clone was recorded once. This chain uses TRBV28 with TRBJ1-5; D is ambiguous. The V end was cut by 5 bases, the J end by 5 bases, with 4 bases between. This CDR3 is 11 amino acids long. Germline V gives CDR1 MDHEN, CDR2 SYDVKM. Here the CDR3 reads CASSRDQPQHF. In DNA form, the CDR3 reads TGTGCCAGCAGTCGAGATCAGCCCCAGCATTTT.

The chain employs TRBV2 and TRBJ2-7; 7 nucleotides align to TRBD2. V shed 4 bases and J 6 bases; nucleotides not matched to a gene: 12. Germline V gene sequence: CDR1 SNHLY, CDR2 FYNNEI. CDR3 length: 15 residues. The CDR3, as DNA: TGTGCCAGCAGTGTTTTTGGCGGGAGATTAGGCGAGCAGTACTTC. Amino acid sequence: CASSVFGGRLGEQYF.

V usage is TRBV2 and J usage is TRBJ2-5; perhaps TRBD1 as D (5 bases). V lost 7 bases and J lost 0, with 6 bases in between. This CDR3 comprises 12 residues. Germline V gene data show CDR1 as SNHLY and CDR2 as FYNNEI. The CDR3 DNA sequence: TGTGCCAGCACAGGGTACCAAGAGACCCAGTACTTC. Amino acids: CASTGYQETQYF.

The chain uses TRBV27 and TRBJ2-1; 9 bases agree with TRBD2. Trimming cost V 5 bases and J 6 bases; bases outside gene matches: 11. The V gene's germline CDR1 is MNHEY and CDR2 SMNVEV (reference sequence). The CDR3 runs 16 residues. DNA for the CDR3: TGTGCCAGCAGTCAATATAGCGGGGGTTCGGGCAATGAGCAGTTCTTC. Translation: CASSQYSGGSGNEQFF.

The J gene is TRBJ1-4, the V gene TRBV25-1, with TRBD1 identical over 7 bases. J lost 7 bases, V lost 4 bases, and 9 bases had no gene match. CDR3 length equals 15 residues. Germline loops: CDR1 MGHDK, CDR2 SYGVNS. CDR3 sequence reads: CASSAKQGIGEKLFF. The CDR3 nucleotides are TGTGCCAGCAGTGCCAAACAGGGGATTGGTGAAAAACTGTTTTTT.

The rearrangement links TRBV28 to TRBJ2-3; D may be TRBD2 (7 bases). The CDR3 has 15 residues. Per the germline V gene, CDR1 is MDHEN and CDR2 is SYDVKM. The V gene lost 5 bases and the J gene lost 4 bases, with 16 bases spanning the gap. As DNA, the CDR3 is TGTGCCAGCAGTCTCCCGGGGGGCGGGGCAGATACGCAGTATTTT. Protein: CASSLPGGGADTQYF.

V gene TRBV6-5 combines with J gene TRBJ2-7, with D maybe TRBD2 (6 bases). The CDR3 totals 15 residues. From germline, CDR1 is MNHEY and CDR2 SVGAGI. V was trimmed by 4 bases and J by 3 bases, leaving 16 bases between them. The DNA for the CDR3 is TGTGCCAGCAGTTCCCCGGGGACTGCCTTCTACGAGCAGTACTTC. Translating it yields CASSSPGTAFYEQYF.

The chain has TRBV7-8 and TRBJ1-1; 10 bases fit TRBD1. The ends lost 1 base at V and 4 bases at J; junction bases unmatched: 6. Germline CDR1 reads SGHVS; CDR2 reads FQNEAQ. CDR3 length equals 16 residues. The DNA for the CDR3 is TGTGCCAGCAGCTTAGGACAGGGGGCGGGTAGCACTGAAGCTTTCTTT. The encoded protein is CASSLGQGAGSTEAFF.

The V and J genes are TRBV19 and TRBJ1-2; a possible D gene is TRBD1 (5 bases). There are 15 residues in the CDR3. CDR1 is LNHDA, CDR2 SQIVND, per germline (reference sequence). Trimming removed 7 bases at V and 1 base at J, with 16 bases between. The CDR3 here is CASTMGPGHNYGYTF. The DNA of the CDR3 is TGTGCCAGTACTATGGGTCCAGGACATAACTATGGCTACACCTTC. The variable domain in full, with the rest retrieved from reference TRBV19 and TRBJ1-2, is DGGITQSPKYLFRKEGQNVTLSCEQNLNHDAMYWYRQDPGQGLRLIYYSQIVNDFQKGDIAEGYSVSREKKESFPLTVTSAQKNPTAFYLCASTMGPGHNYGYTFGSGTRLTVV.

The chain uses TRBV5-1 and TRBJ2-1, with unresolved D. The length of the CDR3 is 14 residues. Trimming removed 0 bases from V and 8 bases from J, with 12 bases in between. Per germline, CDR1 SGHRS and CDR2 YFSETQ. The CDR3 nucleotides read TGCGCCAGCAGCTTGGGACATCGAGACCATGAGCAGTTCTTC. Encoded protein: CASSLGHRDHEQFF.

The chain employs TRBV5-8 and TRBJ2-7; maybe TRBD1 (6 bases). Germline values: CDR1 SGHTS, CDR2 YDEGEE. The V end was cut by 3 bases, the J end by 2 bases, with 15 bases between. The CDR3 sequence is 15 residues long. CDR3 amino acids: CASSSHRVGTYEQYF. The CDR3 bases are TGTGCCAGCAGCTCACACAGGGTAGGGACCTACGAGCAGTACTTC.

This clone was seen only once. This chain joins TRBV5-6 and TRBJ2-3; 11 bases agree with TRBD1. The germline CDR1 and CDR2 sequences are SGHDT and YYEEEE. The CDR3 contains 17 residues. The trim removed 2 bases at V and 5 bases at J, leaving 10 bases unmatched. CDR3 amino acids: CASSFSGTGGFKDTQYF. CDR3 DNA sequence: TGTGCCAGCAGCTTTTCCGGGACAGGGGGTTTTAAAGATACGCAGTATTTT.

The CDR3 coding sequence is TGTGCCAGCAGTTCTTCAGGGGGCAACGAAAAACTGTTTTTT. This codes for CASSSSGGNEKLFF. The genes are TRBV5-4 and TRBJ1-4; 8 positions match TRBD1. Trimming cost V 5 bases and J 8 bases; bases outside gene matches: 8. The CDR3 extends over 14 amino acids. The germline gives CDR1 SGHNT, CDR2 YYREEE (reference sequence).